The 14 T cell receptor beta chains in this list originate from one sample, sequenced in a study of CD8 T cells in ankylosing spondylitis. No antigen has been identified for these receptors. TCRdb reprocessed the 5' RACE reads with MiXCR, giving one entry per CDR3 protein. The sample holds approximately 540,000 distinct CDR3 sequences, 10% to 15% seen once. Study-wide results and limits: Fewer than 10 highly homologous variants made up a TCR beta motif that seemed to typify ankylosing spondylitis blood.

Material for sequencing was blood, either unsorted or a sorted T cell fraction (not recorded which). The receptors were sampled from a male donor with ankylosing spondylitis.

This clonotype was detected ten times or more. The chain employs TRBV20-1 and TRBJ1-2; D possibly corresponds to TRBD1 (5 bases). This CDR3 spans 13 amino acids. Germline V gene lookup returns CDR1 DFQATT and CDR2 SNEGSKA (reference sequence). Trimming shortened V by 4 bases and J by 7 bases, and 16 bases separated the two germline ends. The CDR3 coding sequence is TGCAGTGCTATTTCCGGGGGACGGTTTGGCTACACCTTC. Amino acid sequence: CSAISGGRFGYTF.

This clonotype was counted between two and nine times. V is TRBV6-1 and J is TRBJ2-1; 7 bases are shared with TRBD1. This CDR3 spans 16 amino acids. Germline CDR1 and CDR2: MNHNS and SASEGT. Trimming cost V 7 bases and J 3 bases; bases outside gene matches: 12. The CDR3 loop is CASTRQGVAGYNEQFF. CDR3 sequence (DNA): TGTGCCAGCACCCGGCAGGGGGTAGCCGGCTACAATGAGCAGTTCTTC.

This clonotype was picked up a small number of times. The chain joins TRBV15 to TRBJ2-5; D is ambiguous. The CDR3 is 12 residues long. V was pared by 0 bases and J by 4 bases, with 3 bases between. Looked up from germline, CDR1 is LNHNV and CDR2 is YYDKDF (reference sequence). The CDR3 sequence is CATSREGETQYF. The CDR3 region has the DNA TGTGCCACCAGCAGAGAGGGAGAGACCCAGTACTTC.

J is TRBJ2-7 and V is TRBV10-2; 7 bases fit TRBD1. Germline CDR1 is WSHSY and CDR2 is SAAADI. The CDR3 sequence is 13 residues long. With 7 bases clipped from V and 7 bases from J, the junction kept 10 bases outside the gene matches. The CDR3 DNA is TGCGCCAGCAAATACAGGGGAGACTTTGAGCAGTACTTC. It codes for CASKYRGDFEQYF.

This chain connects TRBV20-1 to TRBJ1-3; D unclear. Germline lookup yields CDR1 DFQATT and CDR2 SNEGSKA (reference sequence). CDR3 length equals 12 residues. Between the trimmed V and J ends, which lost 5 bases and 0 bases, there was a span of 5 bases. The CDR3 DNA reads as TGCAGTGCTGAGTACTCTGGAAACACCATATATTTT. Translation gives CSAEYSGNTIYF.

This clonotype has more than one count but fewer than ten. This rearrangement joins TRBV4-2 to TRBJ2-2; 8 bases match TRBD2. V was pared by 0 bases and J by 6 bases, with 6 bases of the junction left unmatched. Germline CDR1 reads LGHNA; CDR2 reads YNFKEQ. The CDR3 is made up of 16 amino acids. DNA for the CDR3: TGTGCCAGCAGCCAAGAAGAAGCGGGAGTGGCCGGGGAGCTGTTTTTT. It codes for CASSQEEAGVAGELFF.

At least ten counts were recorded for this clonotype. The chain uses TRBV12-3 or TRBV12-4 and TRBJ2-1; possibly TRBD1 or TRBD2 for D (5 bases each). The length of the CDR3 is 15 residues. V dropped 10 bases and J dropped 0 bases, with 16 bases sitting between them. CDR3: CATLLGRSSYNEQFF. CDR3 nucleotide sequence: TGTGCCACGCTATTGGGACGGAGCTCCTACAATGAGCAGTTCTTC.

This clonotype was detected only a few times. This CDR3 reads CASSLGDLAGVGTDTQYF. CDR3 nucleotide sequence: TGTGCCAGCAGCTTAGGAGATCTTGCGGGAGTGGGCACAGATACGCAGTATTTT. The chain employs TRBV11-2 and TRBJ2-3, with TRBD2 matching over 7 bases. The CDR3 has 18 amino acids. Germline CDR1 and CDR2: SGHAT and FQNNGV. The ends lost 1 base at V and 1 base at J; junction bases unmatched: 11.

The V call is TRBV15, the J call TRBJ1-1; unclear D gene. The CDR3 runs 14 residues. Germline assignment: CDR1 LNHNV and CDR2 YYDKDF (reference sequence). The germline V and J ends were trimmed by 3 bases and 1 base, with 9 bases remaining between them. CDR3 amino acids: CATSSGGTNTEAFF. The CDR3 DNA is TGTGCCACCAGCAGTGGAGGAACGAACACTGAAGCTTTCTTT.

This clonotype has more than one count but fewer than ten. This chain links TRBV27 with TRBJ1-3; D gene unclear. The germline V gene has CDR1 MNHEY and CDR2 SMNVEV (reference sequence). The CDR3 loop spans 13 amino acids. The germline V and J ends were trimmed by 9 bases and 0 bases, with 9 bases remaining between them. The CDR3 region is CASRFTSGNTIYF. DNA of the CDR3: TGTGCCAGTAGATTCACCTCTGGAAACACCATATATTTT.

The genes are TRBV7-2 and TRBJ2-3; a possible D gene is TRBD2 (7 bases). V lost 1 base, J lost 4 bases, and 15 bases lay in between. CDR3 length: 16 residues. From germline, CDR1 is SGHTA and CDR2 FQGNSA. The CDR3, as DNA: TGTGCCAGCAGCTTAGAAGGGGGAGGGAGCGCAGATACGCAGTATTTT. This encodes CASSLEGGGSADTQYF.

This clonotype was seen only a few times. This chain uses TRBV7-2 with TRBJ2-3, with 8 bases matching TRBD1. J was trimmed by 4 bases and V by 6 bases; bases with no gene match: 12. From germline, CDR1 is SGHTA and CDR2 FQGNSA. The CDR3 loop spans 16 amino acids. CDR3 sequence reads: CASSSDRGAVADTQYF. CDR3 DNA: TGTGCCAGCAGTTCCGACAGGGGCGCTGTGGCAGATACGCAGTATTTT.

V usage is TRBV5-1 and J usage is TRBJ2-7, with TRBD2 matching over 12 bases. With 4 bases clipped from V and 2 bases from J, the junction kept 4 bases outside the gene matches. CDR3 length: 15 residues. Germline V CDR1 and CDR2: SGHRS, YFSETQ. The CDR3, as DNA: TGCGCCAGCAGCCTCCGGACTAGCGGGGCCTACGAGCAGTACTTC. Amino acid sequence: CASSLRTSGAYEQYF.

This clonotype was seen a few times. The V call is TRBV2, the J call TRBJ2-5; 10 bases match TRBD2. The ends lost 4 bases at V and 5 bases at J; junction bases unmatched: 4. The CDR3 loop spans 14 amino acids. Germline lookup yields CDR1 SNHLY and CDR2 FYNNEI. The CDR3 protein is CASSGAGGPETQYF. CDR3 DNA sequence: TGTGCCAGCAGTGGAGCGGGAGGGCCGGAGACCCAGTACTTC.